This T cell receptor (beta chain) was recovered during a study of T-cell reconstitution after alpha-beta-depleted transplantation in children. Germline-derived CDR1 and CDR2 are SGHVS and FNYEAQ. The CDR3 consists of 13 residues. The V end was cut by 2 bases, the J end by 3 bases, with 7 bases between. This clonotype was recorded at least ten times. A TCRbeta library incorporating unique molecular identifiers was prepared. TCRdb itself ran the PCR reads through MiXCR, one entry per CDR3 protein. There are about 640,000 distinct CDR3 sequences in the sample; over 15% occur only once, and 0.9% to 1.2% lies in the top ten.

Sequencing used PBMCs from the stem cell graft donor, obtained from the stem cell graft. This TCR was sampled from a human donor who donated a stem cell graft to a child with acute myeloid leukemia. The rearrangement links TRBV7-6 to TRBJ1-1; D gene ambiguous. CDR3 DNA sequence: TGTGCCAGCAGCTTAACAACGGACACTGAAGCTTTCTTT. This codes for CASSLTTDTEAFF.